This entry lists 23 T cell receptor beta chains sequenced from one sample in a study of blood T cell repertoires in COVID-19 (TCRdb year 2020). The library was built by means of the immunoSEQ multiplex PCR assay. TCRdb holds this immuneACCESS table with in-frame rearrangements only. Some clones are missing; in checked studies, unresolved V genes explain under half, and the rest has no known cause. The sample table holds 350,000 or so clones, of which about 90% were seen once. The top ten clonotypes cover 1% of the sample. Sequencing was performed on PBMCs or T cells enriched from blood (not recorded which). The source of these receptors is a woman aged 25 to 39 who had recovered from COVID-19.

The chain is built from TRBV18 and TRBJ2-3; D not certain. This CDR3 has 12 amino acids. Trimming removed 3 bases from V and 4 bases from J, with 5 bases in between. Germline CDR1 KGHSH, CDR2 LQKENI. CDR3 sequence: CASSPSADTQYF. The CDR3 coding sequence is TGTGCCAGCTCACCCTCGGCAGATACGCAGTATTTT.

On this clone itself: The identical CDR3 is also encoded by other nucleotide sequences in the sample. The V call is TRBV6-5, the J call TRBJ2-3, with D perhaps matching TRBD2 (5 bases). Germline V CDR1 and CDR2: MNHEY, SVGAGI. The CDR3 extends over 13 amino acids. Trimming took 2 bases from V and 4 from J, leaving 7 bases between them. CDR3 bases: TGTGCCAGCAGTTACGCGGGTGCAGATACGCAGTATTTT. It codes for CASSYAGADTQYF.

CDR3 DNA sequence: TGTGCCAGTACCCCCTTTGCGGATAACGCAGATACGCAGTATTTT. Translation gives CASTPFADNADTQYF. The chain uses TRBV19 and TRBJ2-3; D is undetermined. This CDR3 has 15 residues. Trimming stripped 7 bases from V and 4 bases from J, with 18 bases between. CDR1 LNHDA and CDR2 SQIVND come from the germline V gene (reference sequence).

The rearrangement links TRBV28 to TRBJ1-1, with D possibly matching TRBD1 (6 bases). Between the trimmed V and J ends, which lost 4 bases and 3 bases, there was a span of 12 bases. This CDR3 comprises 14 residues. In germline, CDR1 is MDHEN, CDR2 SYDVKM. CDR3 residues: CASSYLQGDTEAFF. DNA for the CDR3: TGTGCCAGCAGTTACTTACAGGGAGACACTGAAGCTTTCTTT.

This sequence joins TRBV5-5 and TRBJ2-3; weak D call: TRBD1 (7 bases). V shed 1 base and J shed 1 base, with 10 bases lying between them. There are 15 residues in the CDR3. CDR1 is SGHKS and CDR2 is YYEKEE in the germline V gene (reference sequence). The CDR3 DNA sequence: TGTGCCAGCAGCTTGCAGGGGGAGGGCACAGATACGCAGTATTTT. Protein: CASSLQGEGTDTQYF. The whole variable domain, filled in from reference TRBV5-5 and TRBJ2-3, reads DAGVTQSPTHLIKTRGQQVTLRCSPISGHKSVSWYQQVLGQGPQFIFQYYEKEERGRGNFPDRFSARQFPNYSSELNVNALLLGDSALYLCASSLQGEGTDTQYFGPGTRLTVL.

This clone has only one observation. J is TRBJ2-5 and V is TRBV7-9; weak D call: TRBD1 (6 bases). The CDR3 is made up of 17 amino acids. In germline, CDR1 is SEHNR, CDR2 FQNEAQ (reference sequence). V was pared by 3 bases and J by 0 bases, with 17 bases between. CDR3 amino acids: CASSFPGHRDYQETQYF. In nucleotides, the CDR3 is TGTGCCAGCAGCTTTCCGGGACATCGTGATTACCAAGAGACCCAGTACTTC.

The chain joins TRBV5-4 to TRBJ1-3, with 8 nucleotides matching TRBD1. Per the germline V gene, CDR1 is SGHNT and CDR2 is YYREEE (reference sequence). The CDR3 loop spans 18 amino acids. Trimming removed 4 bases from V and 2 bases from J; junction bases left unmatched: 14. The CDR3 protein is CASSDRRQGKIAGNTIYF. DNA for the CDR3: TGTGCCAGCAGCGATCGCCGACAGGGGAAAATCGCTGGAAACACCATATATTTT.

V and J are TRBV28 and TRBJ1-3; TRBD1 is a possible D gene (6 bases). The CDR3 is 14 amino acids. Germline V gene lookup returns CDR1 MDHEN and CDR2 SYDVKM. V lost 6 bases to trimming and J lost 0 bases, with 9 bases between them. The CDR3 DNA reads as TGTGCCAGCAGACGGACAGACTCTGGAAACACCATATATTTT. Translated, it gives CASRRTDSGNTIYF.

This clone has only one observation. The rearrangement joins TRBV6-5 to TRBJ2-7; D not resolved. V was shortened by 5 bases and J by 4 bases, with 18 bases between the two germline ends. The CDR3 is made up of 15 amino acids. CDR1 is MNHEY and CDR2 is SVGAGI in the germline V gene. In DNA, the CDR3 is TGTGCCAGCAGTACCCCCCGCAGGTTGAAGTACGAGCAGTACTTC. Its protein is CASSTPRRLKYEQYF.

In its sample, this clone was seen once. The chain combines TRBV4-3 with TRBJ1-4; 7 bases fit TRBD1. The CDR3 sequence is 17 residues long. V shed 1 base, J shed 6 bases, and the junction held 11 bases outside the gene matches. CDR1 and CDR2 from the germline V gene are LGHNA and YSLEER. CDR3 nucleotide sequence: TGCGCCAGCAGCCAAGTTTTTCGGCAGGGGGTTTATGAAAAACTGTTTTTT. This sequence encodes CASSQVFRQGVYEKLFF.

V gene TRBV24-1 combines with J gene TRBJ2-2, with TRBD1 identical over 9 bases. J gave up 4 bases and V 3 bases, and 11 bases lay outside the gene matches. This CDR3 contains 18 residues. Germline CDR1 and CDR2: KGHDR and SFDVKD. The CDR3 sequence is CATSDIPGQGKGTGELFF. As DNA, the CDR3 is TGTGCCACCAGTGATATTCCGGGACAGGGAAAGGGCACCGGGGAGCTGTTTTTT.

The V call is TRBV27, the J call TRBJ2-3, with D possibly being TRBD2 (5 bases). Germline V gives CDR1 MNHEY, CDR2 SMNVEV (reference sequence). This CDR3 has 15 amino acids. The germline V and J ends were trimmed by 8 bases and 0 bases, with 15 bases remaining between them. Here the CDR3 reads CASLAGAGSTDTQYF. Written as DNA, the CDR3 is TGTGCCAGCCTTGCAGGCGCGGGTAGCACAGATACGCAGTATTTT.

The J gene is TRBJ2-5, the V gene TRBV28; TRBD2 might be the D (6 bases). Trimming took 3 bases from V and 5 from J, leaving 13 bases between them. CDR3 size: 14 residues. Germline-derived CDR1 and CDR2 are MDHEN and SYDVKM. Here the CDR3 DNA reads TGTGCCAGCAGTTTCCGACTAGTAGGCGAGACCCAGTACTTC. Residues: CASSFRLVGETQYF.

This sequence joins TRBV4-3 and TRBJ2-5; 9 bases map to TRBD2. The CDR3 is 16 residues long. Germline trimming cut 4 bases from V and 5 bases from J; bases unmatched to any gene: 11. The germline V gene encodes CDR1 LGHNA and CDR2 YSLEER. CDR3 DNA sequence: TGCGCCAGCAGCCCGCGTGGAGCGGGGGGACTGGAGACCCAGTACTTC. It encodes CASSPRGAGGLETQYF.

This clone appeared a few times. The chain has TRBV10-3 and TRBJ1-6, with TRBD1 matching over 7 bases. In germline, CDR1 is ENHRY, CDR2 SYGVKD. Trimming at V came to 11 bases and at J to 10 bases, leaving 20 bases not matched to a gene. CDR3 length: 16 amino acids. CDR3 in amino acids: CAARDSLTGSRSPLHF. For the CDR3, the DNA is TGTGCCGCAAGAGACAGTTTGACAGGGTCACGATCACCCCTCCACTTT.

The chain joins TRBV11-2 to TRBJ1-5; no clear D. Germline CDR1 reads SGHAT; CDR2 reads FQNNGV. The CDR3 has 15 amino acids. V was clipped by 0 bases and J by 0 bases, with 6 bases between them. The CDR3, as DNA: TGTGCCAGCAGCTTAGAGGACTATAGCAATCAGCCCCAGCATTTT. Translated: CASSLEDYSNQPQHF.

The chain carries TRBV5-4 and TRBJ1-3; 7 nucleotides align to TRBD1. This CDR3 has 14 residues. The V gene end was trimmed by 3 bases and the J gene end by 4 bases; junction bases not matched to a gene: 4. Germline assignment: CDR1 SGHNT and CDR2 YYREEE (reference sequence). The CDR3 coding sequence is TGTGCCAGCAGCTCGAAAGGGGGCGGAAACACCATATATTTT. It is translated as CASSSKGGGNTIYF.

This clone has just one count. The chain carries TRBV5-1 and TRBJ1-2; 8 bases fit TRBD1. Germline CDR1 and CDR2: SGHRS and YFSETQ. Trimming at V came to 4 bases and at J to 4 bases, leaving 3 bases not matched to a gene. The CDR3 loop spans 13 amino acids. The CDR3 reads CASSPTGGYGYTF. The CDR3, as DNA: TGCGCCAGCAGCCCAACAGGGGGCTATGGCTACACCTTC. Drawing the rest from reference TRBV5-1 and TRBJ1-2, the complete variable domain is KAGVTQTPRYLIKTRGQQVTLSCSPISGHRSVSWYQQTPGQGLQFLFEYFSETQRNKGNFPGRFSGRQFSNSRSEMNVSTLELGDSALYLCASSPTGGYGYTFGSGTRLTVV.

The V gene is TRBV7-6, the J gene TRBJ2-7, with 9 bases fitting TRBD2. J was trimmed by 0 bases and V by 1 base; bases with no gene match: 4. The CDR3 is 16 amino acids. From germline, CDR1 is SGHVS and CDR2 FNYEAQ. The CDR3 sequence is CASSLGGSGSSYEQYF. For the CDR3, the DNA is TGTGCCAGCAGCTTAGGAGGTAGCGGGAGCTCCTACGAGCAGTACTTC.

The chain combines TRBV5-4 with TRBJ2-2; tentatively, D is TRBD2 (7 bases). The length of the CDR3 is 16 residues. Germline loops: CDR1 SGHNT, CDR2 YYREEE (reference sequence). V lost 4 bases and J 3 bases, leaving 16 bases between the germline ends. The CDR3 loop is CASSHGRGADTGELFF. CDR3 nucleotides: TGTGCCAGCAGCCACGGACGGGGGGCGGACACCGGGGAGCTGTTTTTT.

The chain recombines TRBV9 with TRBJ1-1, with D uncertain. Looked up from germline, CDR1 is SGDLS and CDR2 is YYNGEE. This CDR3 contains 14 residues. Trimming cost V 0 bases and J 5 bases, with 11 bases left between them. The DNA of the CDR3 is TGTGCCAGCAGCGTAGAGCCGAGAGGGACTGAAGCTTTCTTT. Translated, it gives CASSVEPRGTEAFF.

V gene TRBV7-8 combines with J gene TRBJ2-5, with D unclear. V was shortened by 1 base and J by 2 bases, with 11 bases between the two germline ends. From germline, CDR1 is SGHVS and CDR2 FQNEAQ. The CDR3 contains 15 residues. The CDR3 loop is CASSLGQALQETQYF. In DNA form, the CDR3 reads TGTGCCAGCAGCTTAGGGCAGGCCCTACAAGAGACCCAGTACTTC.

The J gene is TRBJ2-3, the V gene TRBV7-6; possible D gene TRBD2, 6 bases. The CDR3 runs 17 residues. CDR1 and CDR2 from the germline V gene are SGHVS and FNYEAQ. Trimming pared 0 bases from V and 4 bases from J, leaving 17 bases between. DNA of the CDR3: TGTGCCAGCAGCTTAGCGCAGGGACTCAGACGGGCAGATACGCAGTATTTT. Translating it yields CASSLAQGLRRADTQYF.